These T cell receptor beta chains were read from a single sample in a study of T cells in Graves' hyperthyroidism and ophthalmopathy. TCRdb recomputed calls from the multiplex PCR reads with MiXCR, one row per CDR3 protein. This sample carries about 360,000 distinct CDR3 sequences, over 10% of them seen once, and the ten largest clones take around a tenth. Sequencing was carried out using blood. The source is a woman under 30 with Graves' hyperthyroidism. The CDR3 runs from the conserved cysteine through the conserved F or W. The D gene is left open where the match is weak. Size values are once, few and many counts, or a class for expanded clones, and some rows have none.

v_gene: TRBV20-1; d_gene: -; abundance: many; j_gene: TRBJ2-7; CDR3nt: TGCAGTGTTCACCCCAGGGTAACTGTCGAGCAGTACTTC; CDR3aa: CSVHPRVTVEQYF
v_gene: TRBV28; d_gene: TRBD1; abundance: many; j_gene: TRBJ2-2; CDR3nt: TGTGCCAGCAGAGACGACAGGGGGAACGGGGAGCTGTTTTTT; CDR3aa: CASRDDRGNGELFF
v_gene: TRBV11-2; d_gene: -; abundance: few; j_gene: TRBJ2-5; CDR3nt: TGTGCCAGCAGCTCCGGTGGGGGCAGGGGTCGGGAGACCCAGTACTTC; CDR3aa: CASSSGGGRGRETQYF
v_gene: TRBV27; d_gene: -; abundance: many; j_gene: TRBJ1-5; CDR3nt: TGTGCCAGCAGTGTGGGGGCCCAGCCCCAGCATTTT; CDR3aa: CASSVGAQPQHF
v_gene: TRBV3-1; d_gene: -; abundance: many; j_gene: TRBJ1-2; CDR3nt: TGTGCCAGCAGCCAAGACGGGCTGGAAGGCTACACCTTC; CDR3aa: CASSQDGLEGYTF
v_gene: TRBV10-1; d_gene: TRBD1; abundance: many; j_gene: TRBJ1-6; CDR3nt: TGCGCCAGCAGTCCGGACAGGGGTGCACCCCTCCACTTT; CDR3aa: CASSPDRGAPLHF
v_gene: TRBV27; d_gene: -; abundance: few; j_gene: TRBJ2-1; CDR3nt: TGTGCCAGCAGTTTATCAGACAATGAGCAGTTCTTC; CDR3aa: CASSLSDNEQFF
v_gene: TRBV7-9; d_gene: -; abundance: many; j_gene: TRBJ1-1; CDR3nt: TGTGCCAGCAGCTTACTTAGGGATCCTACTGAAGCTTTCTTT; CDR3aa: CASSLLRDPTEAFF
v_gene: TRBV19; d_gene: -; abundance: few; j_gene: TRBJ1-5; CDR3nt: TGTGCCACCCCATGGGCCTTCAATCAGCCCCAGCATTTT; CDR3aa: CATPWAFNQPQHF
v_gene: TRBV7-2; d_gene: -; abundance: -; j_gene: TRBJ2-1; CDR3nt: TGTGCCAGCAGCTTAGCGGGGGGCGGGGATGAGCAGTTCTTC; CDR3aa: CASSLAGGGDEQFF
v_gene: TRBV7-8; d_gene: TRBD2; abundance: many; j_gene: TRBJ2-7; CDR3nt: TGTGCCAGCAGTCCAGCGGGGGCTCCATCCTACGAGCAGTACTTC; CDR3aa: CASSPAGAPSYEQYF
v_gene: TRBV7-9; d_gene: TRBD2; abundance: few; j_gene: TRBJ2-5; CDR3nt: TGTGCCAGCAGCCTAACCCTGACTAGCGGGATCTACGAGACCCAGTACTTC; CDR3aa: CASSLTLTSGIYETQYF
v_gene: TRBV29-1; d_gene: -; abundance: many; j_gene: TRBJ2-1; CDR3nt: TGCAGCGTTGAAGGGGCCATGACCTACAATGAGCAGTTCTTC; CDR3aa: CSVEGAMTYNEQFF
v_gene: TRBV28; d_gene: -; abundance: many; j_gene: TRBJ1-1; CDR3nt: TGTGCCAGCAGCCCTGTAGGCATGAACACTGAAGCTTTCTTT; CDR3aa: CASSPVGMNTEAFF
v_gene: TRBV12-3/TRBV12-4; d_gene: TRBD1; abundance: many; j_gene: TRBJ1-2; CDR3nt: TGTGCCAGCTTTCGACAGGGAACCTATGGCTACACCTTC; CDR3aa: CASFRQGTYGYTF
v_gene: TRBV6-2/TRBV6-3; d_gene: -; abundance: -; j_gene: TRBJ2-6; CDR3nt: TGTGCCAGCAGTTACTCAGAGGGAACTGGGGCCAACGTCCTGACTTTC; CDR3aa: CASSYSEGTGANVLTF
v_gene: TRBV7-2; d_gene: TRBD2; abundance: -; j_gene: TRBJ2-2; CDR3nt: TGTGCCAGCAGCTCTGTCCCGGGACTAGCGGGACATCAGTCCGGGGAGCTGTTTTTT; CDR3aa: CASSSVPGLAGHQSGELFF
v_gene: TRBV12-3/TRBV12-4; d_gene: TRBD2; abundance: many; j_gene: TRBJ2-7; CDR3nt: TGTGCCAGCAGACTAGCGGGCGTGAACGAGCAGTACTTC; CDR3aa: CASRLAGVNEQYF
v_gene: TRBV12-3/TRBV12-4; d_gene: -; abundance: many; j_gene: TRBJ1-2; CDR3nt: TGTGCCAGCAGCCCACACAGGGTCTCCTATGGCTACACCTTC; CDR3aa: CASSPHRVSYGYTF
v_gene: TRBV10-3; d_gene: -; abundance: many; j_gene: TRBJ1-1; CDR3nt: TGTGCCATCAGTGGAGGACAGTCCACATCGCCCAGGGAAGCTTTCTTT; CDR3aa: CAISGGQSTSPREAFF
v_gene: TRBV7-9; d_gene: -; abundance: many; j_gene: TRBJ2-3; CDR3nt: TGTGCCAGCAGCTTAGCGTTGACGACAACCCGGGCAGATACGCAGTATTTT; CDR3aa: CASSLALTTTRADTQYF
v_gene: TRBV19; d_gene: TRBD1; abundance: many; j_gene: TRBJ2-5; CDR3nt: TGTGCCAGTAGTATGGCCCCTGGAGGACAGGGGGGAAAGACCCAGTACTTC; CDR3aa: CASSMAPGGQGGKTQYF
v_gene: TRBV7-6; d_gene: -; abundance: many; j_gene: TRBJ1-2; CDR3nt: TGTGCCAGCAGCTTATGGGCAGGCTATGGCTACACCTTC; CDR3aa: CASSLWAGYGYTF
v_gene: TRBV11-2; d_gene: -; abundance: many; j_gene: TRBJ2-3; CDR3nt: TGTGCCAGCAGCTTTAGACAGGGAGGTAGCACAGATACGCAGTATTTT; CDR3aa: CASSFRQGGSTDTQYF
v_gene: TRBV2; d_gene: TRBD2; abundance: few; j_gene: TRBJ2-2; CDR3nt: TGTGCCAGCCCCAGCGGGGGACCCACCCGGGAGCTGTTTTTT; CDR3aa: CASPSGGPTRELFF
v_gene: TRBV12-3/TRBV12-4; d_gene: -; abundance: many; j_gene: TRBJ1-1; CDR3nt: TGTGCCAGCAGTCGACAGTCGAACACTGAAGCTTTCTTT; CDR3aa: CASSRQSNTEAFF
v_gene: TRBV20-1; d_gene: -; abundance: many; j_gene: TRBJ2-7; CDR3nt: TGCAGTGCCAAGAGGCGGGGCCCCTACGAGCAGTACTTC; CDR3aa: CSAKRRGPYEQYF
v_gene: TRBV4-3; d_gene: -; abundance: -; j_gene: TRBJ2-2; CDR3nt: TGCGCCAGCAGCCAGGATTCTGTCTTACAGGGTTACACCGGGGAGCTGTTTTTT; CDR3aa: CASSQDSVLQGYTGELFF
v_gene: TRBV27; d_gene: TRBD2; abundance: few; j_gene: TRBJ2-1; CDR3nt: TGTGCCAGCAGTTTATCGGCGGGGGACTCCTACAATGAGCAGTTCTTC; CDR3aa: CASSLSAGDSYNEQFF
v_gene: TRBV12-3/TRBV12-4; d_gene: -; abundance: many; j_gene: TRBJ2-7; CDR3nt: TGTGCCAGCAGTCCTAATATTGTCGGGGAGCAGTACTTC; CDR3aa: CASSPNIVGEQYF
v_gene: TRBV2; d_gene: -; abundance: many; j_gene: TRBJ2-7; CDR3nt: TGTGCCAGCAGTGATTGGGGGGAGCAGTACTTC; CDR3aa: CASSDWGEQYF
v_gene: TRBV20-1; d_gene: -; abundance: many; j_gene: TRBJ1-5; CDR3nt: TGCAGTGCTAGAGGGTTCGGCGGAACCCCGAATCAGCCCCAGCATTTT; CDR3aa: CSARGFGGTPNQPQHF
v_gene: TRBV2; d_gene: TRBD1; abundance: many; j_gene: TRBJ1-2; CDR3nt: TGTGCCAGCAGTGAGGCTACAGGGGAGGCCTATGGCTACACCTTC; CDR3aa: CASSEATGEAYGYTF
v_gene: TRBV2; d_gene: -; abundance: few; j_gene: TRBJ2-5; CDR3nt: TGTGCCAGCAGTCCGGGACTCCCGAAAGAGACCCAGTACTTC; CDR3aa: CASSPGLPKETQYF
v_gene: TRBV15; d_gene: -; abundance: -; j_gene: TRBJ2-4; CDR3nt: TGTGCCACCAGCAGGGGGGTCCAGGGAGCCAAAAACATTCAGTACTTC; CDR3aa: CATSRGVQGAKNIQYF
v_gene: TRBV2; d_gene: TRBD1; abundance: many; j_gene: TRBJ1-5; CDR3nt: TGTGCCAGCAGTGTCACTCAGGGGGCGGGACGGCCCCAGCATTTT; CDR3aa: CASSVTQGAGRPQHF
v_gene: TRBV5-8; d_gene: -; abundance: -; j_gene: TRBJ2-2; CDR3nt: TGTGCCAGCAGCAGGGGGAGCGAGGACACCGGGGAGCTGTTTTTT; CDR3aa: CASSRGSEDTGELFF
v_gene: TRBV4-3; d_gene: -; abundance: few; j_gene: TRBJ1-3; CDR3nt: TGCGCCAGCAGCCAAGATGATGGGAACACCATATATTTT; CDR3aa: CASSQDDGNTIYF
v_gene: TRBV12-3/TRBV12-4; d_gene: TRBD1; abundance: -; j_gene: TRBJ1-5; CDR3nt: TGTGCCAGCAGTTTAAGGGGACAGGGTGGCAATCAGCCCCAGCATTTT; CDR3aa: CASSLRGQGGNQPQHF
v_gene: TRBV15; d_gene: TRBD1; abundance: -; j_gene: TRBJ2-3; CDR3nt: TGTGCCACCAGCAGTTCAGGGGGCTCGAATACGCAGTATTTT; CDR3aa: CATSSSGGSNTQYF